The source of this TCR beta chain is a study of T cells after yellow fever vaccination. Whole-study results and caveats: It was the secondary response that reached its peak faster, day 5 versus 15, but it was weaker. Post-booster samples contained most primary-vaccination clones (approximately 96% CD4, almost 90% CD8).

TCR cDNA was made by 5'RACE template switching, adding a universal primer site and UMIs. TCRdb reprocessed the 5' RACE reads with MiXCR, giving one entry per CDR3 protein. The table shows some 300,000 distinct CDR3 sequences, with 8.5% to 10% occurring only once. Details on this clonotype: Its cognate antigen is unknown.

This CDR3 spans 16 amino acids. Germline V CDR1 and CDR2: LNHNV, YYDKDF (reference sequence). The trim removed 0 bases at V and 2 bases at J, leaving 6 bases unmatched. V usage is TRBV15 and J usage is TRBJ1-2; 7 nucleotides match TRBD1. The sample was CD4+ T cells sorted from PBMCs, taken 5 days after the yellow fever booster vaccination. The receptor was isolated from a man aged 18 to 30 who received the YFV17D yellow fever vaccine. CDR3 coding DNA: TGTGCCACCAGCAGAGAAGGACAGGAAGCCAACTATGGCTACACCTTC. This translates into CATSREGQEANYGYTF.